This T cell receptor (beta chain) was recovered during a study of early T cells in non-severe SARS-CoV-2 infection. About the study: The authors sequenced bulk RNA from unsorted whole blood, leaving chains unpaired.

TCRdb re-called the 5' RACE reads with MiXCR, one entry per CDR3 protein. The data contain tens of thousands of distinct CDR3 sequences, 10% to 15% of them singletons. This clonotype has ten or more counts. What it binds is not known. The junction had 14 bases not matched to a gene; V was cut back by 7 bases and J by 10 bases. The CDR3 has 15 residues. Germline values: CDR1 SQVTM, CDR2 ANQGSEA. Overall study findings and caveats: VDJdb matching, biased toward anti-spike CD8 responses, missed private and CD4 specificities.

This TCR came from an adult who was a healthcare worker with PCR-confirmed SARS-CoV-2 infection or an uninfected control (not recorded which). Sequenced sample: whole blood. V gene TRBV29-1 combines with J gene TRBJ2-1; 12 bases map to TRBD2. CDR3 nucleotide sequence: TGCAGCGGCCGTAGGACTAGCGGGACCCAGGTAGAGCAGTTCTTC. Residues: CSGRRTSGTQVEQFF.